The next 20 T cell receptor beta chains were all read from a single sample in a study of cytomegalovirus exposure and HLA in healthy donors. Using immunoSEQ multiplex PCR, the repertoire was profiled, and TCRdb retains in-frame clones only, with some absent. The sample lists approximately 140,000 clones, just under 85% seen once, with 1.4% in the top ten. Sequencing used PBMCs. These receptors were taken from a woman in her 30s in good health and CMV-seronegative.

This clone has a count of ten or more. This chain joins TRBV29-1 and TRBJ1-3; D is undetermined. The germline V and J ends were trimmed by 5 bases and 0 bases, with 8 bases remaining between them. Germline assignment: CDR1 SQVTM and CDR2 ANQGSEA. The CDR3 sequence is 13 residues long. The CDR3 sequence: CSVRTSSGNTIYF. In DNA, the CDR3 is TGCAGCGTTCGTACGAGCTCTGGAAACACCATATATTTT.

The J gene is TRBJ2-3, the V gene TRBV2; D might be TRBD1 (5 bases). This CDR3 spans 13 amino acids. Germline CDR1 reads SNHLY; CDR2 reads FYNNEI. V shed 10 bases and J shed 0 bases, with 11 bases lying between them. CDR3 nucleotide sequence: TGTGCCAAGACAGATTCTAGCACAGATACGCAGTATTTT. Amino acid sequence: CAKTDSSTDTQYF. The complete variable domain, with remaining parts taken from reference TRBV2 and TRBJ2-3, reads EPEVTQTPSHQVTQMGQEVILRCVPISNHLYFYWYRQILGQKVEFLVSFYNNEISEKSEIFDDQFSVERPDGSNFTLKIRSTKLEDSAMYFCAKTDSSTDTQYFGPGTRLTVL.

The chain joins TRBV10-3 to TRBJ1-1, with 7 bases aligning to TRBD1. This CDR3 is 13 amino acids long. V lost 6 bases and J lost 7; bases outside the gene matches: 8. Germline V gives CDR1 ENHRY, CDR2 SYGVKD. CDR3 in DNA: TGTGCCATCAGGATAGGGACAGCGTTTGAAGCTTTCTTT. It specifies CAIRIGTAFEAFF.

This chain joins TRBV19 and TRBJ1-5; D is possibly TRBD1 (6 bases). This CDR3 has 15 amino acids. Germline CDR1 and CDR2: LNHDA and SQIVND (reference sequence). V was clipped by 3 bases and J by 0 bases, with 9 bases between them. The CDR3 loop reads CASSIGQFSNQPQHF. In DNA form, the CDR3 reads TGTGCCAGTAGTATCGGACAGTTTAGCAATCAGCCCCAGCATTTT.

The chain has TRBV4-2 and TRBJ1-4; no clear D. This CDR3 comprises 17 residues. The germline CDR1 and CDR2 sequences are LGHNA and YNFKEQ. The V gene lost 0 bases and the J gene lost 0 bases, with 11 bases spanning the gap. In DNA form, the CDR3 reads TGTGCCAGCAGCCAAGATAGTGCAGGTGCAACTAATGAAAAACTGTTTTTT. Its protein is CASSQDSAGATNEKLFF.

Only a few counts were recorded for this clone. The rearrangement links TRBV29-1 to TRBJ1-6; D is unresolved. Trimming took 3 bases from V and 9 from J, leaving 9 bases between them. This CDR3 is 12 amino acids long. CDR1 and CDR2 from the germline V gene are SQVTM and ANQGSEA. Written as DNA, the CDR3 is TGCAGCGTTGACTTGCGGGGTTCACCCCTCCACTTT. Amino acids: CSVDLRGSPLHF.

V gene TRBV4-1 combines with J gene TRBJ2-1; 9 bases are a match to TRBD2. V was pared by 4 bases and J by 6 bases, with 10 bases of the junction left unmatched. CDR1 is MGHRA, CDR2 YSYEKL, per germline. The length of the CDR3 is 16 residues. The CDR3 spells CASSPLFSGGRNEQFF. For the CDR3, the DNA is TGCGCCAGCAGCCCCCTCTTCAGCGGGGGGCGCAATGAGCAGTTCTTC.

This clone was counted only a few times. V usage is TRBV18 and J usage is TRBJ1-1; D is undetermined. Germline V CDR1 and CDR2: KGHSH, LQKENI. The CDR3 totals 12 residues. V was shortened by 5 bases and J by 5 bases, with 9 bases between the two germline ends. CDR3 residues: CASSTSSTEAFF. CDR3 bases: TGTGCCAGCTCAACCTCGAGTACTGAAGCTTTCTTT.

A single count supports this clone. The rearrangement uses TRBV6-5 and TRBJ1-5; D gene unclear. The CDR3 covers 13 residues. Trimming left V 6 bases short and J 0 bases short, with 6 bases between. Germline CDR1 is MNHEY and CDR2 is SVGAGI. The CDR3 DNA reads TGTGCCAGCAGAGGGAGTAGCAATCAGCCCCAGCATTTT. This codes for CASRGSSNQPQHF.

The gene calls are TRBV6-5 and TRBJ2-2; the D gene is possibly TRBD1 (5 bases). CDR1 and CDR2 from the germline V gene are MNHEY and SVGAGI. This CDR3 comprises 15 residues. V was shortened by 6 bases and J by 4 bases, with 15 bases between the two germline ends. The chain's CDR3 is CASSPGWGGTGELFF. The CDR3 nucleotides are TGTGCCAGCAGCCCCGGATGGGGCGGCACCGGGGAGCTGTTTTTT.

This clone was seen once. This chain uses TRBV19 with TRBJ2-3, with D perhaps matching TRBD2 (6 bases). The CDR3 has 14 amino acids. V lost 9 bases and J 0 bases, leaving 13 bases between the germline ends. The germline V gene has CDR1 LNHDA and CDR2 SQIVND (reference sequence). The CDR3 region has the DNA TGTGCCAGCAGCCGCGGGGTGAGCACAGATACGCAGTATTTT. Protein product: CASSRGVSTDTQYF.

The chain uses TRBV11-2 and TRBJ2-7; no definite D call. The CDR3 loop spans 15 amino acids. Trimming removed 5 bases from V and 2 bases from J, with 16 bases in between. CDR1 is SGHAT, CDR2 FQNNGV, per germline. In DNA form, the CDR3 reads TGTGCCAGCAGCCCAACGTCGGGTGCCGCCTACGAGCAGTACTTC. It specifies CASSPTSGAAYEQYF.

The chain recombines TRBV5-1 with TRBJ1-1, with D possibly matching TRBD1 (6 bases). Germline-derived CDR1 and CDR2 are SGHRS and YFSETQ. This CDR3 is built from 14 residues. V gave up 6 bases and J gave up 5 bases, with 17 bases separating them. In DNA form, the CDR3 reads TGCGCCAGCAACCTTGACAATCAGGGGACTGAAGCTTTCTTT. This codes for CASNLDNQGTEAFF. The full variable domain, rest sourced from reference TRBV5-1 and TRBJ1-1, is KAGVTQTPRYLIKTRGQQVTLSCSPISGHRSVSWYQQTPGQGLQFLFEYFSETQRNKGNFPGRFSGRQFSNSRSEMNVSTLELGDSALYLCASNLDNQGTEAFFGQGTRLTVV.

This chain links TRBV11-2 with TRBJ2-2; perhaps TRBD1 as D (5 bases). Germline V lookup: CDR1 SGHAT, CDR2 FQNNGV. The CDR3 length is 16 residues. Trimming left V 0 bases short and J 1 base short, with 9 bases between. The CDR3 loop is CASSLEDSLNTGELFF. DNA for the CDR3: TGTGCCAGCAGCTTAGAAGACAGCCTGAACACCGGGGAGCTGTTTTTT.

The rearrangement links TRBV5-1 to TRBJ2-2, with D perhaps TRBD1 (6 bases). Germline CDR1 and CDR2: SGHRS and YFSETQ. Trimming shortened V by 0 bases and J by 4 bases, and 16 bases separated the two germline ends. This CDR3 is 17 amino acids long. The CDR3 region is CASSLALGGIVTGELFF. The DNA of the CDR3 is TGCGCCAGCAGCTTGGCTCTAGGGGGAATTGTCACCGGGGAGCTGTTTTTT.

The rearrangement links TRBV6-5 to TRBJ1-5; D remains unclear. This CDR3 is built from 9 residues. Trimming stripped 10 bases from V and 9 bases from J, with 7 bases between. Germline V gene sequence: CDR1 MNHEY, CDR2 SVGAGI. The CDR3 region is CANSRPQHF. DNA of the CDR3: TGTGCCAACTCAAGGCCCCAGCATTTT.

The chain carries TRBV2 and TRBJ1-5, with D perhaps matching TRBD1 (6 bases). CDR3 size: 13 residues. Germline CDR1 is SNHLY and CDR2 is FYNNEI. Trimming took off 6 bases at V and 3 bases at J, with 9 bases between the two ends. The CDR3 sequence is CASSGQLNQPQHF. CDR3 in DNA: TGTGCCAGCAGCGGACAGCTCAATCAGCCCCAGCATTTT.

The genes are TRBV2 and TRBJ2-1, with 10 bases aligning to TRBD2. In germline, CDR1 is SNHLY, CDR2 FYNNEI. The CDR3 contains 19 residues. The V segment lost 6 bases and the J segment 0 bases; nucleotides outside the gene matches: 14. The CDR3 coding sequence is TGTGCCAGCAGCGGCACGACCTATAGCGGGGGGTCCTCCTACAATGAGCAGTTCTTC. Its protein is CASSGTTYSGGSSYNEQFF.

CDR3: CASSRLADYEQYF. CDR3 in DNA: TGTGCCAGTAGTAGACTAGCGGACTACGAGCAGTACTTC. The chain is built from TRBV19 and TRBJ2-7, with 9 bases that match TRBD2. This CDR3 has 13 residues. Germline CDR1 and CDR2: LNHDA and SQIVND (reference sequence). J was trimmed by 3 bases and V by 4 bases; bases with no gene match: 1. The full variable domain, its missing parts supplied by reference TRBV19 and TRBJ2-7, is DGGITQSPKYLFRKEGQNVTLSCEQNLNHDAMYWYRQDPGQGLRLIYYSQIVNDFQKGDIAEGYSVSREKKESFPLTVTSAQKNPTAFYLCASSRLADYEQYFGPGTRLTVT.

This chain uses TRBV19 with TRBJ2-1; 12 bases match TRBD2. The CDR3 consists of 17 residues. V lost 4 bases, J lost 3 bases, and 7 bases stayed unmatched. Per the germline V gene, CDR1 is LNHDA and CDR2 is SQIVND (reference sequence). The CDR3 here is CASSRSTSGGLYNEQFF. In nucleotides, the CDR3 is TGTGCCAGTAGTAGGTCGACTAGCGGGGGTCTCTACAATGAGCAGTTCTTC.